This TCR beta chain was found in a study of regulatory T cells in long-lasting Graves disease. Looked up from germline, CDR1 is SGHKS and CDR2 is YYEKEE (reference sequence). This CDR3 region has 13 residues. The V end lost 4 bases, the J end lost 4 bases, and 6 bases lay between the germline ends. Time point given: persistent/refractory GD, antithyroid drugs over 5 years with positive TRAb. From RNA extracted from PBMCs, the TCR library was made. Investigators prepared the TCR beta libraries by applying iRepertoire HTBI primers and Arm-PCR of CDR3 regions. TCRdb re-called the multiplex PCR reads through MiXCR, storing one row per CDR3 protein. The sample lists 400,000 to 500,000 distinct CDR3 sequences; roughly a fifth were seen once.

Sequences were derived from peripheral blood mononuclear cells (PBMCs), sampled when the disease was refractory, from a patient treated with antithyroid drugs. The clonotype comes from a female donor with Graves disease. This sequence joins TRBV5-5 and TRBJ2-6; possibly TRBD2 for D (6 bases). As DNA, the CDR3 is TGTGCCAGCAGCCGGGAGGGGGCCAACGTCCTGACTTTC. Translated: CASSREGANVLTF.